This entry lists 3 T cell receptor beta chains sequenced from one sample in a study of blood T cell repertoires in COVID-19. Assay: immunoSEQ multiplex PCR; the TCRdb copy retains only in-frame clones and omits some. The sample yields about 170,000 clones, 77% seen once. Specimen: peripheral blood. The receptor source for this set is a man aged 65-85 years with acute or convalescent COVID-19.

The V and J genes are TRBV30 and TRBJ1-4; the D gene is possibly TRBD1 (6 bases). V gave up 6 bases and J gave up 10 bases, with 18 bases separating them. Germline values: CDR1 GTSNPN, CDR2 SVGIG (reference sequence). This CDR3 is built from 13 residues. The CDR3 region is CACLLAGAGKLFF. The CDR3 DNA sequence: TGTGCCTGCCTTCTGGCAGGGGCAGGAAAACTGTTTTTT.

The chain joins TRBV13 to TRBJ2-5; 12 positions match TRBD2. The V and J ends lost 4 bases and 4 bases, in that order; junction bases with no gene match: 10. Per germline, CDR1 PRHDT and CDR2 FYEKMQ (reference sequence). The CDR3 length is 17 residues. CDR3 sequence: CASSWEGLAGGLETQYF. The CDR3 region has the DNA TGTGCCAGCAGCTGGGAAGGGCTAGCGGGGGGGCTAGAGACCCAGTACTTC.

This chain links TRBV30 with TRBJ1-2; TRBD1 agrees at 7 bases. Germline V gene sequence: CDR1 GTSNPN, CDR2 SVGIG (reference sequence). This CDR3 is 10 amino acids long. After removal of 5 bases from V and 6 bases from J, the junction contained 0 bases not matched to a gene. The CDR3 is CAWGQDGYTF. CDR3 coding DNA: TGTGCCTGGGGACAGGATGGCTACACCTTC.